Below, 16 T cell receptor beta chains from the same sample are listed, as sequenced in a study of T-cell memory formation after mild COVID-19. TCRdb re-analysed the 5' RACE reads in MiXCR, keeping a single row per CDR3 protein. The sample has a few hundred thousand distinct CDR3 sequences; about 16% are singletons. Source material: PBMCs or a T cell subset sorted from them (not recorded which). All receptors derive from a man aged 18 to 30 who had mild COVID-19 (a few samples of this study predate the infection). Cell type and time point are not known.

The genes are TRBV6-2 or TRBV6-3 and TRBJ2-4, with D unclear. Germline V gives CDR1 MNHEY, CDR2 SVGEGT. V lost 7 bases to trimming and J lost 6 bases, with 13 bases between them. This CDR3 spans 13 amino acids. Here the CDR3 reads CASTTTPPNIQYF. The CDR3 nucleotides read TGTGCCAGCACCACGACCCCTCCAAACATTCAGTACTTC.

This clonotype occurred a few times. The CDR3 DNA sequence: TGTGCCAGCAGTCAGCCGGGACAGGGTTATAGCAATCAGCCCCAGCATTTT. Protein product: CASSQPGQGYSNQPQHF. The chain combines TRBV6-1 with TRBJ1-5; TRBD1 agrees at 9 bases. The trim removed 5 bases at V and 0 bases at J, leaving 8 bases unmatched. The CDR3 totals 17 residues. The germline gives CDR1 MNHNS, CDR2 SASEGT.

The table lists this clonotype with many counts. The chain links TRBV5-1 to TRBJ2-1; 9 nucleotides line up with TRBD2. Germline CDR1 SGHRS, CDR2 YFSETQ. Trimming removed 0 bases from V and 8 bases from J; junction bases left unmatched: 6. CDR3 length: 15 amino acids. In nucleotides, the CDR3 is TGCGCCAGCAGCTTGGTTGCGGGGGGGCTGGATGAGCAGTTCTTC. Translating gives CASSLVAGGLDEQFF.

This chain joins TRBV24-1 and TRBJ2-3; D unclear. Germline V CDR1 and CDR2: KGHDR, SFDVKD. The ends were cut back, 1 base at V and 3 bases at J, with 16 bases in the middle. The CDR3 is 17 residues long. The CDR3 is CATSDFKASLRTDTQYF. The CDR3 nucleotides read TGTGCCACCAGTGATTTCAAGGCCAGCCTCAGGACAGATACGCAGTATTTT.

This CDR3 reads CSARRLAGHTGELFF. As DNA, the CDR3 is TGCAGTGCCCGAAGACTAGCGGGGCACACCGGGGAGCTGTTTTTT. The genes are TRBV20-1 and TRBJ2-2; 11 positions match TRBD2. This CDR3 comprises 15 residues. From germline, CDR1 is DFQATT and CDR2 SNEGSKA (reference sequence). Unmatched junction bases numbered 6, after V lost 6 bases and J lost 3 bases.

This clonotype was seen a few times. The CDR3 sequence: CSAPPTGLNTEAFF. For the CDR3, the DNA is TGCAGTGCTCCCCCGACAGGCCTGAACACTGAAGCTTTCTTT. The chain joins TRBV20-1 to TRBJ1-1, with D possibly TRBD1 on 6 matching bases. Looked up from germline, CDR1 is DFQATT and CDR2 is SNEGSKA (reference sequence). V shed 5 bases and J shed 0 bases, with 13 bases lying between them. CDR3 length equals 14 residues.

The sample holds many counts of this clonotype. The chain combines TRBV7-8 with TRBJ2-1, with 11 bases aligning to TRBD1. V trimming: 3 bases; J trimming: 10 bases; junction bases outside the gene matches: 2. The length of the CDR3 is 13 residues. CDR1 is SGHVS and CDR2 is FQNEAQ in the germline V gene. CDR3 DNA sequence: TGTGCCAGCAGCTTGGACAGGGGGCGCGAGCAGTTCTTC. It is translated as CASSLDRGREQFF.

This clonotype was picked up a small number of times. The CDR3 bases are TGTGCCAGCAGTTTTAGGGAAAACTATGGCTACACCTTC. It specifies CASSFRENYGYTF. The chain is built from TRBV12-3 or TRBV12-4 and TRBJ1-2; no reliable D call. The germline V and J ends were trimmed by 3 bases and 2 bases, with 7 bases remaining between them. The CDR3 has 13 amino acids.

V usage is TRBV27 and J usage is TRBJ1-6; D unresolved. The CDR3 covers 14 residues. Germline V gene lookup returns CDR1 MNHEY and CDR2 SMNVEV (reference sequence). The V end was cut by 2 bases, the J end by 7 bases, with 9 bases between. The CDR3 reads CASSLLVQNSPLHF. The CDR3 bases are TGTGCCAGCAGTTTACTGGTCCAAAATTCACCCCTCCACTTT.

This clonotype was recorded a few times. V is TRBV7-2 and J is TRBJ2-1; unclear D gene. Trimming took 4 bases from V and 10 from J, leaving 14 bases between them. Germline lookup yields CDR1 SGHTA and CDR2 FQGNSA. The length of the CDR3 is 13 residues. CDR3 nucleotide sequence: TGTGCCAGCAGCTCCCCCCGGGCCAGAGAGCAGTTCTTC. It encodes CASSSPRAREQFF.

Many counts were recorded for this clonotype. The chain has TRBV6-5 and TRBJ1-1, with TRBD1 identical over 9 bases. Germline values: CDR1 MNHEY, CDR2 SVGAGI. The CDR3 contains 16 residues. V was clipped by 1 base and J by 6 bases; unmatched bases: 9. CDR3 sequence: CASSYWTGVGLAEAFF. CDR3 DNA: TGTGCCAGCAGTTACTGGACAGGGGTCGGTCTGGCTGAAGCTTTCTTT.

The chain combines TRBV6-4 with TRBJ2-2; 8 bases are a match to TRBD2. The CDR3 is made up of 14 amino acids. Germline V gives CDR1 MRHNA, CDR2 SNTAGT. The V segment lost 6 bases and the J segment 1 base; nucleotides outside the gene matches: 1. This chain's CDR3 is CASRLAVNTGELFF. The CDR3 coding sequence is TGTGCCAGCAGACTAGCGGTGAACACCGGGGAGCTGTTTTTT.

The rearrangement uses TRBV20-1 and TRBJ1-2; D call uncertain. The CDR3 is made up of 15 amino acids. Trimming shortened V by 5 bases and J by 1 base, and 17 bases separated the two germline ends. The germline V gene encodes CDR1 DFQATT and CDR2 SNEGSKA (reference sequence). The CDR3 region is CSADPGIQFNYGYTF. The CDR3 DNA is TGCAGTGCTGATCCTGGCATACAGTTTAACTATGGCTACACCTTC.

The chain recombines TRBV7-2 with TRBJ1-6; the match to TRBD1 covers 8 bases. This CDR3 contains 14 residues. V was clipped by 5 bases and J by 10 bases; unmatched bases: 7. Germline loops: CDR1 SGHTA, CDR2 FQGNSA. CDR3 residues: CASSRTGYESPLHF. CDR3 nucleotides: TGTGCCAGCAGCCGGACAGGGTATGAGTCACCCCTCCACTTT.

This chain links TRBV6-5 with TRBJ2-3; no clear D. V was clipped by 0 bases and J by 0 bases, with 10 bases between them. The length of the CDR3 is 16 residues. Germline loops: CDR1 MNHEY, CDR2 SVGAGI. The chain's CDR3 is CASSYSMSLSTDTQYF. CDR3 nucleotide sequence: TGTGCCAGCAGTTACTCGATGTCGCTGAGCACAGATACGCAGTATTTT.

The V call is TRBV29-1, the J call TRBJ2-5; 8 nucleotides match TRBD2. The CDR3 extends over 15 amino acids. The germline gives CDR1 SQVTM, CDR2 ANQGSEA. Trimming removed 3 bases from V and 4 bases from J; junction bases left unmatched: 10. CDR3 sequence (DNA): TGCAGCGTTGAGTATACGGGGGGGCGCGGAGAGACCCAGTACTTC. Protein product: CSVEYTGGRGETQYF.